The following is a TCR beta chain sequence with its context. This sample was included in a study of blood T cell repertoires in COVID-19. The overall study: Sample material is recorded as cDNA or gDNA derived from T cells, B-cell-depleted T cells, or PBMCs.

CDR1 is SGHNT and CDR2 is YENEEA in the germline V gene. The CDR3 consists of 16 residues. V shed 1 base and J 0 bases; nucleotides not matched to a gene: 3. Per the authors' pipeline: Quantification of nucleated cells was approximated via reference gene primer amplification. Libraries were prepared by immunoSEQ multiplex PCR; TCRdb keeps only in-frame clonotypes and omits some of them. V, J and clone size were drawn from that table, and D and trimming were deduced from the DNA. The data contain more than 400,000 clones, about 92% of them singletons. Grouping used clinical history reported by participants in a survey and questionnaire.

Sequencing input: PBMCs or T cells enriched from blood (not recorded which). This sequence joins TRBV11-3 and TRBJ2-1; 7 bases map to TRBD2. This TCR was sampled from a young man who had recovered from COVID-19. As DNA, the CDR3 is TGTGCCAGCAGCTTAGGGGGCGGGAGCTCCTACAATGAGCAGTTCTTC. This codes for CASSLGGGSSYNEQFF.